These 32 T cell receptor beta chains originate from one sample sequenced in a study of blood T cell repertoires in COVID-19. Assay used: immunoSEQ multiplex PCR; TCRdb lists only in-frame clones, some missing. The data show under 200,000 clones, roughly 90% seen once. Sequencing was carried out using peripheral blood. Receptor source: a man between 18 and 29 years old with active or convalescent COVID-19.

This clone is a singleton in its sample. This sequence joins TRBV19 and TRBJ1-5; 7 bases align to TRBD1. J was trimmed by 3 bases and V by 7 bases; bases with no gene match: 9. Germline-derived CDR1 and CDR2 are LNHDA and SQIVND (reference sequence). CDR3 length: 15 residues. The CDR3 loop is CASTQTGWDNQPQHF. CDR3 DNA: TGTGCCAGTACCCAGACAGGGTGGGACAATCAGCCCCAGCATTTT.

This chain joins TRBV6-5 and TRBJ2-7; no clear D. This CDR3 spans 13 amino acids. The germline CDR1 and CDR2 sequences are MNHEY and SVGAGI. V shed 2 bases and J shed 3 bases, with 8 bases lying between them. The CDR3 loop reads CASSYELSYEQYF. In DNA form, the CDR3 reads TGTGCCAGCAGTTACGAACTAAGCTACGAGCAGTACTTC.

This chain uses TRBV18 with TRBJ2-3; 9 positions agree with TRBD1. The CDR3 extends over 15 amino acids. Germline V CDR1 and CDR2: KGHSH, LQKENI. Losses at the gene ends were 3 bases for V and 3 bases for J; bases not matched to a gene: 4. CDR3 region: CASSPGQGWTDTQYF. CDR3 DNA: TGTGCCAGCTCACCCGGACAGGGGTGGACAGATACGCAGTATTTT.

The rearrangement links TRBV5-1 to TRBJ1-5; no clear D. Between the trimmed V and J ends, which lost 0 bases and 2 bases, there was a span of 9 bases. Germline V lookup: CDR1 SGHRS, CDR2 YFSETQ. This CDR3 comprises 15 residues. Here the CDR3 DNA reads TGCGCCAGCAGCTTGGGGGTCAGCGGCAATCAGCCCCAGCATTTT. Translated: CASSLGVSGNQPQHF.

The rearrangement joins TRBV29-1 to TRBJ1-2; TRBD1 agrees at 9 bases. CDR3 length equals 14 residues. Germline lookup yields CDR1 SQVTM and CDR2 ANQGSEA. Trimming removed 6 bases from V and 5 bases from J; junction bases left unmatched: 10. CDR3 coding DNA: TGCAGCGTACCCGGGACAGGGAATTGGTATGGCTACACCTTC. This gives the protein CSVPGTGNWYGYTF. Filled out from reference TRBV29-1 and TRBJ1-2, the complete variable domain reads SAVISQKPSRDICQRGTSLTIQCQVDSQVTMMFWYRQQPGQSLTLIATANQGSEATYESGFVIDKFPISRPNLTFSTLTVSNMSPEDSSIYLCSVPGTGNWYGYTFGSGTRLTVV.

This clone appeared once. The chain links TRBV2 to TRBJ2-1, with 7 bases fitting TRBD1. CDR1 and CDR2 (germline): SNHLY, FYNNEI. CDR3 length equals 15 residues. With V trimmed by 4 bases and J by 9 bases, 12 bases remained unmatched. Here the CDR3 reads CASSVSRQGGGEQFF. In nucleotides, the CDR3 is TGTGCCAGCAGTGTCAGTCGACAGGGTGGCGGTGAGCAGTTCTTC.

The CDR3 DNA sequence: TGTGCCAGCAGCTCGCGGGGAGGGGGACTAGCGGGAGTCCACGAGCAGTACTTC. Amino acids: CASSSRGGGLAGVHEQYF. V usage is TRBV5-4 and J usage is TRBJ2-7; TRBD2 matches 14 bases. The CDR3 contains 18 residues. With V trimmed by 3 bases and J by 5 bases, 13 bases remained unmatched. The germline gives CDR1 SGHNT, CDR2 YYREEE (reference sequence).

The DNA of the CDR3 is TGTGCCAGCAGCAGGCTACTAGCATCGACCTACGAGCAGTACTTC. It specifies CASSRLLASTYEQYF. V is TRBV5-4 and J is TRBJ2-7, with D possibly being TRBD2 (6 bases). The CDR3 length is 15 residues. The germline CDR1 and CDR2 sequences are SGHNT and YYREEE (reference sequence). The V and J ends lost 4 bases and 2 bases respectively, with 16 bases between them.

The rearrangement uses TRBV3-1 (or the pseudogene TRBV3-2) and TRBJ2-5, with 10 nucleotides matching TRBD2. Germline V gene lookup returns CDR1 LGHDT and CDR2 YNNKEL (reference sequence). The CDR3 is made up of 16 amino acids. V was clipped by 1 base and J by 5 bases; unmatched bases: 7. CDR3: CASSQGLAGAGETQYF. The DNA of the CDR3 is TGTGCCAGCAGCCAAGGTCTAGCGGGGGCCGGGGAGACCCAGTACTTC.

This clone was seen a single time. The chain employs TRBV11-2 and TRBJ2-1, with D tentatively TRBD2 (5 bases). There are 15 residues in the CDR3. V gave up 5 bases and J gave up 6 bases, with 17 bases separating them. Germline V gene data show CDR1 as SGHAT and CDR2 as FQNNGV. CDR3 sequence (DNA): TGTGCCAGCAGCCTTGAGAGAGGGCGGGCCAATGAGCAGTTCTTC. It encodes CASSLERGRANEQFF.

This clone showed up just once. The rearrangement links TRBV18 to TRBJ1-1; maybe TRBD1 (6 bases). CDR1 and CDR2 (germline): KGHSH, LQKENI. V was shortened by 0 bases and J by 6 bases, with 14 bases between the two germline ends. The CDR3 has 15 amino acids. CDR3 bases: TGTGCCAGCTCACCACCTACTTACAGGGCGGCTGAAGCTTTCTTT. This codes for CASSPPTYRAAEAFF.

This CDR3 is CAMRQGYEQYF. CDR3 bases: TGTGCCATGAGACAGGGCTACGAGCAGTACTTC. This chain links TRBV9 with TRBJ2-7, with 7 nucleotides matching TRBD1. The CDR3 is 11 residues long. The J segment lost 3 bases and the V segment lost 9 bases, leaving 3 bases of the junction unmatched. Per the germline V gene, CDR1 is SGDLS and CDR2 is YYNGEE.

The J gene is TRBJ1-6, the V gene TRBV28, with D possibly TRBD1 on 5 matching bases. The germline gives CDR1 MDHEN, CDR2 SYDVKM. V lost 5 bases to trimming and J lost 7 bases, with 15 bases between them. The CDR3 sequence is 15 residues long. The DNA for the CDR3 is TGTGCCAGCAGTACATCGGGACTGAGCAATTCACCCCTCCACTTT. Protein: CASSTSGLSNSPLHF.

A few counts support this clone. The CDR3 coding sequence is TGTGCCAGCAGCCCGCCGGGAGCAAAGCACTACAATGAGCAGTTCTTC. As protein: CASSPPGAKHYNEQFF. The chain has TRBV7-9 and TRBJ2-1; perhaps TRBD2 as D (6 bases). Germline CDR1 and CDR2: SEHNR and FQNEAQ (reference sequence). The CDR3 has 16 amino acids. Trimming cost V 5 bases and J 3 bases, with 17 bases left between them.

CDR3 sequence (DNA): TGTGCCAGCACCCCAAACAGGGAAGGTGAGCAGTTCTTC. Residues: CASTPNREGEQFF. J is TRBJ2-1 and V is TRBV6-6, with D perhaps matching TRBD1 (6 bases). Germline CDR1 is MNHNY and CDR2 is SVGAGI (reference sequence). CDR3 length: 13 residues. Between the trimmed V and J ends, which lost 7 bases and 9 bases, there was a span of 16 bases.

The V gene is TRBV19, the J gene TRBJ1-1; D not certain. With 8 bases removed from V and 4 bases from J, the gap between germline ends came to 5 bases. CDR1 LNHDA and CDR2 SQIVND come from the germline V gene (reference sequence). The length of the CDR3 is 10 residues. This CDR3 reads CASGGTEAFF. The CDR3 DNA follows: TGTGCCAGTGGCGGCACTGAAGCTTTCTTT.

The sample holds a few counts of this clone. This chain uses TRBV6-5 with TRBJ2-7; D is unresolved. Germline lookup yields CDR1 MNHEY and CDR2 SVGAGI. The CDR3 runs to 13 residues. With 3 bases removed from V and 6 bases from J, the gap between germline ends came to 12 bases. The CDR3 is CASSYSRRSEQYF. DNA of the CDR3: TGTGCCAGCAGTTATTCACGTCGGAGCGAGCAGTACTTC.

V usage is TRBV5-1 and J usage is TRBJ2-2; TRBD1 might be the D (6 bases). Germline V gene data show CDR1 as SGHRS and CDR2 as YFSETQ. This CDR3 has 15 residues. The V end was cut by 4 bases, the J end by 8 bases, with 18 bases between. The CDR3 nucleotides read TGCGCCAGCAGCCCGGAAGCAGGGGTTTCAGGGGAGCTGTTTTTT. Translated: CASSPEAGVSGELFF.

The J gene is TRBJ2-1, the V gene TRBV2; TRBD2 matches at 10 bases. Germline lookup yields CDR1 SNHLY and CDR2 FYNNEI. The V segment lost 4 bases and the J segment 3 bases; nucleotides outside the gene matches: 6. This CDR3 has 16 amino acids. CDR3 DNA sequence: TGTGCCAGCAGTGGGGACGGGACTAGCGTCTACAATGAGCAGTTCTTC. Translation gives CASSGDGTSVYNEQFF.

V and J are TRBV15 and TRBJ1-5; 10 nucleotides match TRBD1. CDR1 LNHNV and CDR2 YYDKDF come from the germline V gene (reference sequence). Trimming removed 0 bases from V and 4 bases from J; junction bases left unmatched: 12. CDR3 size: 19 residues. The CDR3 DNA reads TGTGCCACCAGCAGAGAGAGGGGATTAGGGACAGGGGTGAATCAGCCCCAGCATTTT. This codes for CATSRERGLGTGVNQPQHF.

The V gene is TRBV4-2, the J gene TRBJ2-7; 11 bases match TRBD1. The ends lost 1 base at V and 5 bases at J; junction bases unmatched: 4. Germline V gene sequence: CDR1 LGHNA, CDR2 YNFKEQ. This CDR3 is 15 amino acids long. CDR3 sequence: CASSQVGQGANEQYF. CDR3 in DNA: TGTGCCAGCAGCCAAGTTGGACAGGGGGCCAACGAGCAGTACTTC.

The rearrangement links TRBV28 to TRBJ1-6; 8 nucleotides match TRBD1. Germline assignment: CDR1 MDHEN and CDR2 SYDVKM. V was clipped by 7 bases and J by 11 bases; unmatched bases: 7. The length of the CDR3 is 13 residues. For the CDR3, the DNA is TGTGCCAGCACCGGACAGGGTGGAACACCCCTCCACTTT. Protein product: CASTGQGGTPLHF.

The chain joins TRBV6-1 to TRBJ1-3, with D possibly TRBD1 on 5 matching bases. V shed 4 bases and J shed 1 base, with 14 bases lying between them. The CDR3 is 16 amino acids. Germline V gene lookup returns CDR1 MNHNS and CDR2 SASEGT. The CDR3, as DNA: TGTGCCAGCAGTGTAAATTCAGGGACTTCTGGAAACACCATATATTTT. It is translated as CASSVNSGTSGNTIYF.

The chain links TRBV28 to TRBJ2-1; D is unclear. The V gene lost 2 bases and the J gene lost 0 bases, with 11 bases spanning the gap. Germline assignment: CDR1 MDHEN and CDR2 SYDVKM. The CDR3 length is 16 residues. CDR3: CASSLLGYNSYNEQFF. The DNA for the CDR3 is TGTGCCAGCAGTTTACTCGGGTACAACTCCTACAATGAGCAGTTCTTC.

In this sample, this clone turned up a few times. The sample contains more than one DNA sequence encoding this CDR3. This chain connects TRBV5-1 to TRBJ1-1; D is perhaps TRBD1 (6 bases). Trimming shortened V by 0 bases and J by 1 base, and 7 bases separated the two germline ends. The CDR3 contains 14 residues. CDR1 is SGHRS and CDR2 is YFSETQ in the germline V gene. CDR3 sequence reads: CASSLDRANTEAFF. CDR3 coding DNA: TGCGCCAGCAGCTTGGACAGGGCGAACACTGAAGCTTTCTTT.

The rearrangement joins TRBV11-2 to TRBJ1-2; TRBD1 is a possible D gene (5 bases). V dropped 4 bases and J dropped 5 bases, with 8 bases sitting between them. Germline values: CDR1 SGHAT, CDR2 FQNNGV. The CDR3 covers 12 residues. CDR3 loop: CASSSTGYGYTF. CDR3 bases: TGTGCCAGCAGCTCAACAGGTTATGGCTACACCTTC. Together with reference TRBV11-2 and TRBJ1-2, the CDR3 gives the full variable domain: EAGVAQSPRYKIIEKRQSVAFWCNPISGHATLYWYQQILGQGPKLLIQFQNNGVVDDSQLPKDRFSAERLKGVDSTLKIQPAKLEDSAVYLCASSSTGYGYTFGSGTRLTVV.

J is TRBJ2-7 and V is TRBV5-1; 9 nucleotides line up with TRBD1. The CDR3 runs to 14 residues. Germline assignment: CDR1 SGHRS and CDR2 YFSETQ. V was pared by 0 bases and J by 3 bases, with 1 base of the junction left unmatched. CDR3 DNA sequence: TGCGCCAGCAGCTTGGAGACAGGGGGCTACGAGCAGTACTTC. Amino acid sequence: CASSLETGGYEQYF.

V gene TRBV7-2 combines with J gene TRBJ2-1, with 7 nucleotides matching TRBD1. CDR1 and CDR2 (germline): SGHTA, FQGNSA. The junction had 7 bases not matched to a gene; V was cut back by 3 bases and J by 2 bases. There are 16 residues in the CDR3. CDR3 sequence reads: CASSFGAGGTYNEQFF. The CDR3 DNA sequence: TGTGCCAGCAGCTTCGGGGCAGGGGGAACCTACAATGAGCAGTTCTTC.

The V gene is TRBV6-5, the J gene TRBJ2-1, with D possibly being TRBD1 (6 bases). This CDR3 contains 14 residues. The germline gives CDR1 MNHEY, CDR2 SVGAGI. V gave up 9 bases and J gave up 0 bases, with 12 bases separating them. This CDR3 is CASQKQGSYNEQFF. For the CDR3, the DNA is TGTGCCAGTCAGAAACAGGGCTCCTACAATGAGCAGTTCTTC.

This chain joins TRBV5-5 and TRBJ1-4; 8 bases agree with TRBD1. The V gene end was trimmed by 3 bases and the J gene end by 8 bases; junction bases not matched to a gene: 12. CDR3 length: 16 amino acids. Germline assignment: CDR1 SGHKS and CDR2 YYEKEE (reference sequence). The DNA for the CDR3 is TGTGCCAGCAGCTCCCCATACAGGGGGACAGAGGAAAAACTGTTTTTT. Its translation: CASSSPYRGTEEKLFF. The full variable domain, its missing parts supplied by reference TRBV5-5 and TRBJ1-4, is DAGVTQSPTHLIKTRGQQVTLRCSPISGHKSVSWYQQVLGQGPQFIFQYYEKEERGRGNFPDRFSARQFPNYSSELNVNALLLGDSALYLCASSSPYRGTEEKLFFGSGTQLSVL.

The chain employs TRBV7-2 and TRBJ1-5; 8 bases are a match to TRBD1. Per germline, CDR1 SGHTA and CDR2 FQGNSA. The ends lost 0 bases at V and 3 bases at J; junction bases unmatched: 7. The CDR3 spans 17 residues. CDR3 nucleotide sequence: TGTGCCAGCAGCTTAGCGTGGGCAGGGGGCTACAATCAGCCCCAGCATTTT. Amino acids: CASSLAWAGGYNQPQHF.

The V and J genes are TRBV3-1 (or the pseudogene TRBV3-2) and TRBJ2-7; D call uncertain. Germline V gene sequence: CDR1 LGHDT, CDR2 YNNKEL (reference sequence). Between the trimmed V and J ends, which lost 3 bases and 6 bases, there was a span of 6 bases. The CDR3 is 11 amino acids. DNA for the CDR3: TGTGCCAGCAGCCAGATGAGCGAGCAGTACTTC. Protein product: CASSQMSEQYF.